The 6 T cell receptor beta chains reported below all come from one sample, sequenced in a study of CD8 T cells in cerebrospinal fluid in Alzheimer's disease. TCRdb reprocessed the 10x single-cell sequencing reads, with one entry per CDR3 protein and no DNA. The sample table sets out approximately 810 distinct CDR3 sequences. Source material: cerebrospinal fluid. The receptors were sampled from a human donor with Parkinson's disease.

According to its frequency, this clonotype is medium-sized. The rearrangement joins TRBV27 to TRBJ1-5; the TCRdb D gene call, TRBD1, has no DNA to confirm it. There are 16 residues in the CDR3. CDR1 MNHEY and CDR2 SMNVEV come from the germline V gene (reference sequence). The CDR3 protein is CASGESGAPLNQPQHF.

This clonotype is called medium-sized (0.01 to 0.1%) based on its frequency. The rearrangement uses TRBV7-2 and TRBJ2-7. The CDR3 runs to 13 residues. Germline CDR1 reads SGHTA; CDR2 reads FQGNSA. CDR3 sequence: CASVAESSYEQYF. The whole variable domain, filled in from reference TRBV7-2 and TRBJ2-7, reads GAGVSQSPSNKVTEKGKDVELRCDPISGHTALYWYRQSLGQGLEFLIYFQGNSAPDKSGLPSDRFSAERTGGSVSTLTIQRTQQEDSAVYLCASVAESSYEQYFGPGTRLTVT.

Considering frequency, this clonotype is large (0.1 to 1%). The rearrangement joins TRBV7-8 to TRBJ2-2; TCRdb names TRBD1, which stays unverified in the absence of DNA. The CDR3 loop spans 16 amino acids. In germline, CDR1 is SGHVS, CDR2 FQNEAQ. CDR3 region: CASSLQGAQFPGELFF.

This clonotype shows up as large by frequency. The chain has TRBV11-2 and TRBJ2-1; the D call of TRBD1 rests on TCRdb alone, since no DNA is present to check it. CDR3 size: 13 residues. The germline V gene encodes CDR1 SGHAT and CDR2 FQNNGV. The CDR3 sequence is CASSPTLGGEQFF.

This clonotype counts as medium-sized by frequency. The chain carries TRBV7-2 and TRBJ2-1; the D call from TCRdb, TRBD1, cannot be confirmed without DNA. CDR3 length: 14 residues. Germline CDR1 SGHTA, CDR2 FQGNSA. CDR3 region: CASSLVPGTGTQFF.

V usage is TRBV28 and J usage is TRBJ2-1; TCRdb proposes TRBD2, but this gene call is untestable without DNA. The CDR3 spans 19 residues. CDR1 and CDR2 (germline): MDHEN, SYDVKM. The CDR3 region is CASTSGRPSGRFKGNEQFF. Supplemented by reference TRBV28 and TRBJ2-1, the full variable domain reads DVKVTQSSRYLVKRTGEKVFLECVQDMDHENMFWYRQDPGLGLRLIYFSYDVKMKEKGDIPEGYSVSREKKERFSLILESASTNQTSMYLCASTSGRPSGRFKGNEQFFGPGTRLTVL.